This section outlines one TCR beta chain sequence together with its context. These data belong to a study of T cells in Graves' hyperthyroidism and ophthalmopathy. This CDR3 comprises 15 residues. Germline CDR1 and CDR2: ENHRY and SYGVKD. Amplification yielded TCR beta CDR3 regions, with RNA transcripts as the source. Primed by the HTBI set, a first-round RT-PCR was run on the TCR CDR3. Via MiXCR, TCRdb re-called the multiplex PCR reads, giving one row per CDR3 protein. The data show around 600,000 distinct CDR3 sequences, about 45% seen once. The sample comprised peripheral blood or thyroid tissue (not recorded which). The chain couples TRBV10-3 to TRBJ1-1; 7 bases are shared with TRBD1. This receptor was taken from an adult man with Graves' disease, either hyperthyroidism or ophthalmopathy (not recorded which). CDR3 coding DNA: TGTACCAGCAGCCAAACCGACAGGGCGGGAACTGAAGCTTTCTTT. It is translated as CTSSQTDRAGTEAFF.